The rows below give T cell receptor beta chains drawn from one sample of a study of cytomegalovirus exposure and HLA in healthy donors. Profiled with immunoSEQ multiplex PCR; TCRdb holds only in-frame clones, not every one. The profile covers approximately 120,000 clones, with around 80% appearing a single time and roughly an eighth taken by the ten largest. The sample was PBMCs. The receptors shown here come from a woman in her sixties or seventies in good health and CMV-seropositive. The CDR3 runs from the conserved cysteine through the conserved F or W. D genes are given only for firm matches. The size entry is marked missing in some rows and otherwise reads once, few, many or a size class.

v_call	clone_size	j_call	d_call	cdr3_nt	cdr3_aa
TRBV7-2	few	TRBJ1-1	-	TGTGCCAGCAGCGTCAACAGGGCGGGAGCTTTCTTT	CASSVNRAGAFF
TRBV12-5	-	TRBJ2-1	-	TGTGCTAGTGGGAACTATGTGGCAGGGGTTAAGGATGAGCAGTTCTTC	CASGNYVAGVKDEQFF
TRBV6-5	-	TRBJ2-2	TRBD1	TGTGCCAGCAGGGACACAGGGGTTTTGAGCGGGGAGCTGTTTTTT	CASRDTGVLSGELFF
TRBV7-3	-	TRBJ2-3	TRBD1	TGTGCCAGCAGCTCACAGGGGGCCGGGGATACGCAGTATTTT	CASSSQGAGDTQYF
TRBV29-1	-	TRBJ1-5	-	TGCAGCGTTGGCGTAGGGGGGGCGAGTCAGCCCCAGCATTTT	CSVGVGGASQPQHF
TRBV30	-	TRBJ2-5	-	TGTGCCTGGAGTGCTGTGCCGCTATCCCAAGAGACCCAGTACTTC	CAWSAVPLSQETQYF
TRBV7-9	-	TRBJ2-6	-	TGTGCCAGCAGCTATATCCAGGGATCAAGCTCTGGGGCCAACGTCCTGACTTTC	CASSYIQGSSSGANVLTF
TRBV19	-	TRBJ2-2	TRBD2	TGTGCCAGTAGCGGGAGGTCGAACACCGGGGAGCTGTTTTTT	CASSGRSNTGELFF
TRBV6-5	once	TRBJ1-2	TRBD1	TGTGCCAGCATTACAACAGGGGGTGGTTTCAGGGGCTACACCTTC	CASITTGGGFRGYTF
TRBV7-2	-	TRBJ2-7	TRBD2	TGTGCCAGCGGGACTAGCGGGAGGAGGCAGTACTTC	CASGTSGRRQYF
TRBV29-1	-	TRBJ2-5	TRBD1	TGCAGCGAGGGGACAGGGAAAGAGACCCAGTACTTC	CSEGTGKETQYF
TRBV27	-	TRBJ2-2	TRBD2	TGTGCCAGCAGCCGGGGGGGTACCACCGGGGAGCTGTTTTTT	CASSRGGTTGELFF
TRBV7-3	once	TRBJ2-5	TRBD2	TGTGCCAGCAGCTTAACGGCGGGAGCCGGAGAGACCCAGTACTTC	CASSLTAGAGETQYF
TRBV19	-	TRBJ1-2	-	TGTGCCAGTAGTATAACGCCACCCCTGGGCGGCTACACCTTC	CASSITPPLGGYTF
TRBV4-2	-	TRBJ2-1	TRBD1	TGTGCCAGCAGCCAAGGATTTAACAGGGGAAACTCCTACAATGAGCAGTTCTTC	CASSQGFNRGNSYNEQFF
TRBV10-3	-	TRBJ1-2	-	TGTGCCATCAGTGCAGCAGGGGCCAACTATGGCTACACCTTC	CAISAAGANYGYTF
TRBV4-3	few	TRBJ2-6	TRBD1	TGCGCCAGCAGCACACAACAGGGGGCAACTGGGGCCAACGTCCTGACTTTC	CASSTQQGATGANVLTF
TRBV2	-	TRBJ1-6	-	TGTGCCAGCAGTGGAGCGGTGGGGAGTTCACCCCTCCACTTT	CASSGAVGSSPLHF
TRBV11-2	-	TRBJ2-7	-	TGTGCCAGCAGCCCGATTAACAGGCGACATACCTACGAGCAGTACTTC	CASSPINRRHTYEQYF
TRBV6-5	-	TRBJ1-2	-	TGTGCCAGCAGAATCCCTCGTGGAGGGGTCTATGGCTACACCTTC	CASRIPRGGVYGYTF
TRBV5-1	-	TRBJ1-2	TRBD1	TGCGCCAGCAACCTACAGGGGGCAGAGTATGGCTACACCTTC	CASNLQGAEYGYTF
TRBV19	-	TRBJ2-2	-	TGTGCCAGTAGAGTTACAGGCGGATACACCGGGGAGCTGTTTTTT	CASRVTGGYTGELFF
TRBV28	-	TRBJ1-1	-	TGTGCCAGCAGCACGTCACAGGGTCGGGATAAAGCTTTCTTT	CASSTSQGRDKAFF
TRBV7-2	-	TRBJ2-2	-	TGTGCCAGCAGCTCGCGGAGTGCGGGAAGGTCCGGGGAGCTGTTTTTT	CASSSRSAGRSGELFF
TRBV9	-	TRBJ2-7	TRBD2	TGTGCCAGCAGCATTTCGGGACTAGTTTCCGAGCAGTACTTC	CASSISGLVSEQYF
TRBV7-9	-	TRBJ1-4	TRBD1	TGTGCCAGCAGCCCCACCGGGACAGGGGGGGAAAAACTGTTTTTT	CASSPTGTGGEKLFF
TRBV2	few	TRBJ1-1	TRBD1	TGTGCCAGCAGGGCTTCAGGGGGCGCGGTGAACACTGAAGCTTTCTTT	CASRASGGAVNTEAFF
TRBV5-8	once	TRBJ2-7	-	TGTGCCAGCAGCTTGATAGGTGTGGGGCCCCACTACGAGCAGTACTTC	CASSLIGVGPHYEQYF
TRBV7-2	-	TRBJ1-5	-	TGTGCCAGCAGCTTGCCAGGGAACAATCAGCCCCAGCATTTT	CASSLPGNNQPQHF
TRBV7-2	-	TRBJ2-7	-	TGTGCCAGCAGCTTTGCACAGGGCCCCTACGAGCAGTACTTC	CASSFAQGPYEQYF
TRBV6-1	once	TRBJ1-1	-	TGTGCCAGCATAGGGGTGGGGAACACTGAAGCTTTCTTT	CASIGVGNTEAFF
TRBV5-1	-	TRBJ1-3	-	TGCGCCAGCAGCTTGTTAGGCAGGGCCTCTGGAAACACCATATATTTT	CASSLLGRASGNTIYF
TRBV6-5	-	TRBJ2-7	-	TGTGCCAGCAGTTACGCCAGGAATTACGAGCAGTACTTC	CASSYARNYEQYF
TRBV6-4	few	TRBJ1-2	TRBD1	TGTGCCAGCAGTGACGGGACAGGGGTGAACTACACCTTC	CASSDGTGVNYTF
TRBV6-6	-	TRBJ1-1	-	TGTGCCAGCAGTCCAGAAGGGAGCACTGAAGCTTTCTTT	CASSPEGSTEAFF
TRBV7-9	-	TRBJ1-6	-	TGTGCCAGCAGCTTAGGGACCTTCCGAGGGAATTCACCCCTCCACTTT	CASSLGTFRGNSPLHF
TRBV7-9	-	TRBJ2-7	-	TGTGCCAGCAGCTTAATGGTAGCCTACGAGCAGTACTTC	CASSLMVAYEQYF
TRBV13	-	TRBJ2-7	TRBD1	TGTGCCAGCAGCTTAGTAGGGACAGGGGACGAGCAGTACTTC	CASSLVGTGDEQYF
TRBV9	-	TRBJ2-1	-	TGTGCCAGCAGCGTAGGGTCTATAGCCAATGAGCAGTTCTTC	CASSVGSIANEQFF
TRBV4-3	-	TRBJ2-1	TRBD2	TGCGCCAGCAGCCCGTACGGGACTAGCGGGATGGGTGAGCAGTTCTTC	CASSPYGTSGMGEQFF
TRBV7-2	-	TRBJ2-5	TRBD2	TGTGCCAGCAGCTTAGGGCTAGCGGGAGGTTACTTC	CASSLGLAGGYF
TRBV28	-	TRBJ2-7	TRBD1	TGTGCCAGCGCTTCGGGACAGACCTACGAGCAGTACTTC	CASASGQTYEQYF
TRBV11-2	few	TRBJ2-7	TRBD2	TGTGCCAGCAGCTGGGGGGGGAGTCAGTCCTACGAGCAGTACTTC	CASSWGGSQSYEQYF
TRBV4-3	-	TRBJ1-1	TRBD1	TGCGCCAGCAGCCCGGGACAGACTTCGAACACTGAAGCTTTCTTT	CASSPGQTSNTEAFF
TRBV5-5	-	TRBJ2-7	TRBD1	TGTGCCAGCAGCTTGGAACGGACAGGGGGCGAGCAGTACTTC	CASSLERTGGEQYF
TRBV25-1	-	TRBJ1-1	TRBD1	TGTGCCAGCAGTGGACAGGGGGTTTCGGAAGCTTTCTTT	CASSGQGVSEAFF
TRBV6-5	-	TRBJ1-4	-	TGTGCCAGCAGGTTAACAGGATCAACTAATGAAAAACTGTTTTTT	CASRLTGSTNEKLFF
TRBV7-2	-	TRBJ1-1	-	TGTGCCAGCAGCTTCGACACTGAAGCTTTCTTT	CASSFDTEAFF
TRBV18	-	TRBJ1-6	TRBD1	TGTGCCAGCTCACCACGACAGGGTGATTCACCCCTCCACTTT	CASSPRQGDSPLHF
TRBV19	-	TRBJ1-1	-	TGTGCCACCTCTTCCGGGTGGACTGAAGCTTTCTTT	CATSSGWTEAFF
TRBV6-1	-	TRBJ2-7	TRBD1	TGTGCCAGCAGTGAGACAGGGGGGCGGTTCTACGAGCAGTACTTC	CASSETGGRFYEQYF
TRBV29-1	-	TRBJ2-7	-	TGCAGCGTTGTTGTACGGGGAAGGGTCCACGAGCGGTACTTC	CSVVVRGRVHERYF
TRBV19	-	TRBJ1-1	-	TGTGCCAGTAGTATAGCACAGGGCAACACTGAAGCTTTCTTT	CASSIAQGNTEAFF
TRBV5-1	-	TRBJ2-5	TRBD2	TGCGCCAGCAGCTTCACTAGCGCTCAAGAGACCCAGTACTTC	CASSFTSAQETQYF
TRBV18	few	TRBJ1-1	-	TGTGCCAGCTCACCCCCACCTAGACAGGCGGAGGAAGCTTTCTTT	CASSPPPRQAEEAFF
TRBV27	-	TRBJ2-3	-	TGTGCCAGCAGAAACCAGGACTACTCTAGCACAGATACGCAGTATTTT	CASRNQDYSSTDTQYF
TRBV5-1	-	TRBJ2-2	-	TGCGCCAGCAGCTTGGTGTGGAGGAACACCGGGGAGCTGTTTTTT	CASSLVWRNTGELFF
TRBV30	-	TRBJ2-5	-	TGTGCCTGGAGTGTGGTAGCTGGGTCGACCCAGTACTTC	CAWSVVAGSTQYF
TRBV4-1	few	TRBJ1-3	-	TGCGCCAGCAGCCAGGATCAGGGTTCTGGAAACACCATATATTTT	CASSQDQGSGNTIYF